This TCR beta chain comes out of a study of blood T cell repertoires in COVID-19. The J segment lost 4 bases and the V segment lost 9 bases, leaving 10 bases of the junction unmatched. The CDR3 has 15 residues. Germline assignment: CDR1 MNHEY and CDR2 SVGAGI. TCRdb's table, derived via immunoSEQ multiplex PCR, lists solely in-frame clones and lacks some. The sample carries about 210,000 clones, around 83% recorded once. This chain links TRBV6-5 with TRBJ2-2; 8 bases agree with TRBD1. The sample taken for sequencing was peripheral blood. This clonotype was obtained from a woman aged 45-65 years with acute or convalescent COVID-19. CDR3 bases: TGTGCCAGTAACTACCGGGACAGGTTCACCGGGGAGCTGTTTTTT. Its translation: CASNYRDRFTGELFF.